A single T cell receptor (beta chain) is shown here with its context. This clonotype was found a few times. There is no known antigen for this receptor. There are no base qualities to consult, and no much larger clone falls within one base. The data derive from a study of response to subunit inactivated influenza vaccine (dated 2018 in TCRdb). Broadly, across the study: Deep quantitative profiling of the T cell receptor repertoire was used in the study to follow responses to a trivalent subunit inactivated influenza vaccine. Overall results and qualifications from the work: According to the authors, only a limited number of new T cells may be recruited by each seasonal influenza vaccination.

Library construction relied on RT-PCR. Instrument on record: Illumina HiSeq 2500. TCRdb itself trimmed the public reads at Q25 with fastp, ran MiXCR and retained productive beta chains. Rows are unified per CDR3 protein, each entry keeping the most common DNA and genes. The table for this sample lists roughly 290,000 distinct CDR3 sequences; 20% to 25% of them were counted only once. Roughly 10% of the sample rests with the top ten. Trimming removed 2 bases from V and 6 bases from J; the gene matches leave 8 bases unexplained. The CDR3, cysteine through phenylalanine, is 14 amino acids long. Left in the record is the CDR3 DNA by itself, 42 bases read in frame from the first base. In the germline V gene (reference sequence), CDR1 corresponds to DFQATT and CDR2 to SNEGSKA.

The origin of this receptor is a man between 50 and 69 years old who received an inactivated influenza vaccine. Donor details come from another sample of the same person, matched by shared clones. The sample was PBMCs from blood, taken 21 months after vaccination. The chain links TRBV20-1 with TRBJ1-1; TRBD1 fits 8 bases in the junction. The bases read TGCAGTGCTAGATTTGGACAGGGAAATTCTGAAGCTTTCTTT. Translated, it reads CSARFGQGNSEAFF.